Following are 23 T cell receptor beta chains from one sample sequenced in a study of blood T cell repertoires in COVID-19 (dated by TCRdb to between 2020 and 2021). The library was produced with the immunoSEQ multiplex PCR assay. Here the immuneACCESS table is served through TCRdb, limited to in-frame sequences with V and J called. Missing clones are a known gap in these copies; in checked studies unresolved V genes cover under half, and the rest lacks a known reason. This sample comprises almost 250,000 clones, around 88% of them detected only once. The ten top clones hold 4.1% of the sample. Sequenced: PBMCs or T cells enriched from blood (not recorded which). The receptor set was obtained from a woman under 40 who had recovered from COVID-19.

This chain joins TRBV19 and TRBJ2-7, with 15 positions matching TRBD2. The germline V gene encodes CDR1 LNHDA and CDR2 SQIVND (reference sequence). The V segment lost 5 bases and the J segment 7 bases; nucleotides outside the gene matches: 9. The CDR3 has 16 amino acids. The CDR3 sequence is CASSGLAGGPRDEQYF. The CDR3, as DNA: TGTGCCAGTAGTGGACTAGCGGGAGGGCCTCGGGATGAGCAGTACTTC.

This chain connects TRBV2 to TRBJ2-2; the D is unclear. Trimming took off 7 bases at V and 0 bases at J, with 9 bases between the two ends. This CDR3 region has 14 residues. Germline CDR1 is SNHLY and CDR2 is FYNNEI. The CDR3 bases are TGTGCCAGCACCACTGATACGAACACCGGGGAGCTGTTTTTT. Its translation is CASTTDTNTGELFF.

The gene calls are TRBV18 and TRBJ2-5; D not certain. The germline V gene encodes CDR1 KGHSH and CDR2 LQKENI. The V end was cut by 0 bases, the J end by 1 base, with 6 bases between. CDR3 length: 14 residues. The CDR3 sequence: CASSPPNSQETQYF. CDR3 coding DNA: TGTGCCAGCTCACCACCGAACAGCCAAGAGACCCAGTACTTC.

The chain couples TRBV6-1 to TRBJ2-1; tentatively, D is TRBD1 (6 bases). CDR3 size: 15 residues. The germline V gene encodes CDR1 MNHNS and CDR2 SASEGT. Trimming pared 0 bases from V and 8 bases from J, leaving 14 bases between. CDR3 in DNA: TGTGCCAGCAGTGAAGCGCTGGGACATGGATATGAGCAGTTCTTC. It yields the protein CASSEALGHGYEQFF.

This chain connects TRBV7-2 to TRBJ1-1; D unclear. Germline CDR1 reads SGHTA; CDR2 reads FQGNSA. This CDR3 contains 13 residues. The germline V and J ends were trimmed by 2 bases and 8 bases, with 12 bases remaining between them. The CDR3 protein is CASSLLERAEAFF. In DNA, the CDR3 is TGTGCCAGCAGCTTACTAGAGCGCGCAGAAGCTTTCTTT.

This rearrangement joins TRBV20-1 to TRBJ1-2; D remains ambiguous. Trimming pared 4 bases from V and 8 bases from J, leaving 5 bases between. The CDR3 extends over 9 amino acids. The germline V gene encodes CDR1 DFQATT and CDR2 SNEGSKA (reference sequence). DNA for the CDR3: TGCAGTGCTATGGAGGGCTACACCTTC. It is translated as CSAMEGYTF.

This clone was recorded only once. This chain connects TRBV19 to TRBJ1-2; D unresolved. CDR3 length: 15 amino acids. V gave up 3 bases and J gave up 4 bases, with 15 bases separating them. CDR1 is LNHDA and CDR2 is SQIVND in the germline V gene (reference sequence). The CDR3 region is CASSIQAATSYGYTF. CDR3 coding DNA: TGTGCCAGTAGTATTCAAGCGGCGACGAGCTATGGCTACACCTTC.

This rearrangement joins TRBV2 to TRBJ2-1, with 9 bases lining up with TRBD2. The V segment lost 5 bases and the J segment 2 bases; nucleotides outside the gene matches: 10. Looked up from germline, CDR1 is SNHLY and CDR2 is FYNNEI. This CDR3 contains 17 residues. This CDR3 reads CASSLLLAGAAYNEQFF. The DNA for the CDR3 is TGTGCCAGCAGTCTCCTACTAGCGGGTGCGGCCTACAATGAGCAGTTCTTC. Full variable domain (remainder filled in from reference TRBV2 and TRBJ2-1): EPEVTQTPSHQVTQMGQEVILRCVPISNHLYFYWYRQILGQKVEFLVSFYNNEISEKSEIFDDQFSVERPDGSNFTLKIRSTKLEDSAMYFCASSLLLAGAAYNEQFFGPGTRLTVL.

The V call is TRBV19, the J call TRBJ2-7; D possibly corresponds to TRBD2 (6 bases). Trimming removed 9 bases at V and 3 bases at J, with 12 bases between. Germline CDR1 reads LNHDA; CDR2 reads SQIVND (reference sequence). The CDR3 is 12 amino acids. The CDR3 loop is CASSLGGYEQYF. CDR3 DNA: TGTGCCAGCAGCCTCGGGGGCTACGAGCAGTACTTC.

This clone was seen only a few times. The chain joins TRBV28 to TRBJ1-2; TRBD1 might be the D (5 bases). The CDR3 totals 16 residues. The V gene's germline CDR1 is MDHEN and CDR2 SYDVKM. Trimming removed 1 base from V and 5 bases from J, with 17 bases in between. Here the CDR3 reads CASSLSGGNRAYGYTF. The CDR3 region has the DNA TGTGCCAGCAGTTTATCGGGGGGGAATCGGGCGTATGGCTACACCTTC.

CDR3 nucleotide sequence: TGTGCCAGCAGTACCGACTCCACTAGTTCGCAGTACTTC. This translates into CASSTDSTSSQYF. The rearrangement links TRBV28 to TRBJ2-4; weak D call: TRBD2 (5 bases). V lost 5 bases and J 13 bases, leaving 18 bases between the germline ends. This CDR3 is 13 amino acids long. CDR1 is MDHEN and CDR2 is SYDVKM in the germline V gene.

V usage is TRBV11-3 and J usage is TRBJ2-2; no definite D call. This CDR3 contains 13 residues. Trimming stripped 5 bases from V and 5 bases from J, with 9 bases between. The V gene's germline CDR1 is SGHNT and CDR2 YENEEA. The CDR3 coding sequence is TGTGCCAGCAGCAGAGAAATAACCGGGGAGCTGTTTTTT. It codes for CASSREITGELFF.

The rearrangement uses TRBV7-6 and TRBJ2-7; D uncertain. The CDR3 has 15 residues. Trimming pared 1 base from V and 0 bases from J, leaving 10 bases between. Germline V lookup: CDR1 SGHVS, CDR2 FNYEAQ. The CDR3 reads CASSLESQVSYEQYF. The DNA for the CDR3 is TGTGCCAGCAGCTTAGAGAGTCAGGTCTCCTACGAGCAGTACTTC.

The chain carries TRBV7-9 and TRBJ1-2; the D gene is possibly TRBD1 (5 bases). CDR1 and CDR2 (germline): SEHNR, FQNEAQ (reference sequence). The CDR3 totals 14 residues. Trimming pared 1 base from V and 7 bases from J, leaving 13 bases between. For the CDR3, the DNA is TGTGCCAGCAGCTTAGGGGGTCAGGGAGGTGGCTACACCTTC. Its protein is CASSLGGQGGGYTF. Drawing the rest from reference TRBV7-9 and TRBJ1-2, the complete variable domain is DTGVSQNPRHKITKRGQNVTFRCDPISEHNRLYWYRQTLGQGPEFLTYFQNEAQLEKSRLLSDRFSAERPKGSFSTLEIQRTEQGDSAMYLCASSLGGQGGGYTFGSGTRLTVV.

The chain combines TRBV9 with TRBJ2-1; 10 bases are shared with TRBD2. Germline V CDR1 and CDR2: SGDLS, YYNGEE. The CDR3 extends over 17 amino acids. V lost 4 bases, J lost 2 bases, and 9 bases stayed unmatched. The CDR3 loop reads CASSPGLAGVAYNEQFF. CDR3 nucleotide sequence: TGTGCCAGCAGCCCCGGCCTAGCGGGAGTAGCCTACAATGAGCAGTTCTTC.

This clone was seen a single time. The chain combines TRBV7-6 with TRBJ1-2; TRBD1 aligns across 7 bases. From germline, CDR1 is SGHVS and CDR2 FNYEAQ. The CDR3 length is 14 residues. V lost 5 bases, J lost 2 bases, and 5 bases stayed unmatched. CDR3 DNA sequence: TGTGCCAGCAGCCCCCCGACAGGGAACTATGGCTACACCTTC. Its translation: CASSPPTGNYGYTF.

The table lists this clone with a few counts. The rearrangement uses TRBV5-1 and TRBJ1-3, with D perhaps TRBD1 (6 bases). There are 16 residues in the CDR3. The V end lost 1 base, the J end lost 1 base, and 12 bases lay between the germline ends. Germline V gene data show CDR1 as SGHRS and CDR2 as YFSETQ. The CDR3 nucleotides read TGCGCCAGCAGCTTGTGGCCGACAGGATCTGGAAACACCATATATTTT. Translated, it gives CASSLWPTGSGNTIYF. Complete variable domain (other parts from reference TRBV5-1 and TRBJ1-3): KAGVTQTPRYLIKTRGQQVTLSCSPISGHRSVSWYQQTPGQGLQFLFEYFSETQRNKGNFPGRFSGRQFSNSRSEMNVSTLELGDSALYLCASSLWPTGSGNTIYFGEGSWLTVV.

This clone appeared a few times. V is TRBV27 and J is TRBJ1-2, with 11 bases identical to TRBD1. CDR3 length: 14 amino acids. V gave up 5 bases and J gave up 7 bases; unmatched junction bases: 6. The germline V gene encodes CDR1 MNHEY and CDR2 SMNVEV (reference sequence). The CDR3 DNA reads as TGTGCCAGCAGTACCCGGGACAGGGGGGGTGGCTACACCTTC. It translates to CASSTRDRGGGYTF.

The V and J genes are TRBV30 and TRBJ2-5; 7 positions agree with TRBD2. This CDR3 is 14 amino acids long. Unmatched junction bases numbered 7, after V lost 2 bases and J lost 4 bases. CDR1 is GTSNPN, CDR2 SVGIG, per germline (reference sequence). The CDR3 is CAWSPGLSTETQYF. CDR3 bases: TGTGCCTGGAGTCCGGGACTAAGTACAGAGACCCAGTACTTC.

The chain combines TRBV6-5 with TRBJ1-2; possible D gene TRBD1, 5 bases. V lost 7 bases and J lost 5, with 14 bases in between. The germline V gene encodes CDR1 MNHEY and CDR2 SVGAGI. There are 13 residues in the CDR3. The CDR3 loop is CASTAQGVYGYTF. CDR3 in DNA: TGTGCCAGCACTGCGCAGGGTGTTTATGGCTACACCTTC.

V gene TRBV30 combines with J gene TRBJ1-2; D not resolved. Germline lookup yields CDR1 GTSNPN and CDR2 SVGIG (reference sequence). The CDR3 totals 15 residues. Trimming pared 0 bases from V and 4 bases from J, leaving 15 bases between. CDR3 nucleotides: TGTGCCTGGAGTGTCACTTCCTTGGGCCTCTATGGCTACACCTTC. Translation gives CAWSVTSLGLYGYTF.

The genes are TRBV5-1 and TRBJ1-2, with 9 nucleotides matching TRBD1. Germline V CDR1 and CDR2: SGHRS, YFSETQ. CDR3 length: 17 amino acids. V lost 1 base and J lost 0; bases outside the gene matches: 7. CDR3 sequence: CASSLSLGQGANYGYTF. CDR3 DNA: TGCGCCAGCAGCTTGTCGCTGGGACAGGGAGCTAACTATGGCTACACCTTC.

CDR3 bases: TGTGCCAGCAGCTTAACCAGGGAAGAGACCCAGTACTTC. The encoded protein is CASSLTREETQYF. The chain recombines TRBV11-2 with TRBJ2-5; D is possibly TRBD1 (5 bases). The CDR3 runs to 13 residues. Germline CDR1 is SGHAT and CDR2 is FQNNGV. V shed 2 bases and J shed 3 bases, with 7 bases lying between them.